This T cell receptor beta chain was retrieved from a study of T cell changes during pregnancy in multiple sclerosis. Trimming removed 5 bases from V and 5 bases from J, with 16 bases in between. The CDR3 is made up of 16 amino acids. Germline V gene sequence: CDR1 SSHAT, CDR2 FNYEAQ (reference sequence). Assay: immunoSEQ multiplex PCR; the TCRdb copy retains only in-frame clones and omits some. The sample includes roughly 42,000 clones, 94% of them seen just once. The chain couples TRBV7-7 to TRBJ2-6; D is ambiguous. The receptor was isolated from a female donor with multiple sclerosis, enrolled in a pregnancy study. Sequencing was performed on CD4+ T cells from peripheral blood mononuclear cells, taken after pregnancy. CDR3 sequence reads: CASSVVPQSRANVLTF. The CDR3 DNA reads TGTGCCAGCAGCGTTGTGCCACAAAGTCGGGCCAACGTCCTGACTTTC.